These 15 T cell receptor beta chains were all obtained from the same sample, sequenced in a study of CD8+CD57+ T cells in acquired aplastic anemia. Flow cytometry had shown expanded CD8+CD57+ cells in the patients chosen for sequencing. Genomic DNA, the template, was used for profiling of the TCR beta VDJ and CDR3. MiXCR, run by TCRdb on the reads, gives a single entry per CDR3 protein. The sample carries approximately 220,000 distinct CDR3 sequences, approximately 51% recorded once. Sequencing input: sorted CD4+, CD8+, or CD8+CD57+ T cells (not recorded which) from PBMCs. The receptor set was obtained from a human donor with aplastic anemia.

The chain joins TRBV20-1 to TRBJ2-4, with TRBD1 matching over 8 bases. Germline V gives CDR1 DFQATT, CDR2 SNEGSKA (reference sequence). J was trimmed by 6 bases and V by 3 bases; bases with no gene match: 10. This CDR3 is built from 15 residues. The CDR3 here is CSASSPGTGGNIQYF. For the CDR3, the DNA is TGCAGTGCTAGTTCTCCGGGGACAGGCGGAAACATTCAGTACTTC.

The V gene is TRBV5-1, the J gene TRBJ2-5; the match to TRBD1 covers 7 bases. Germline trimming cut 4 bases from V and 2 bases from J; bases unmatched to any gene: 5. Germline CDR1 is SGHRS and CDR2 is YFSETQ. This CDR3 is built from 14 residues. The CDR3 loop reads CASSQGQQQETQYF. The CDR3 DNA reads as TGCGCCAGCAGCCAGGGACAGCAGCAAGAGACCCAGTACTTC. Variable domain in full (rest from reference TRBV5-1 and TRBJ2-5): KAGVTQTPRYLIKTRGQQVTLSCSPISGHRSVSWYQQTPGQGLQFLFEYFSETQRNKGNFPGRFSGRQFSNSRSEMNVSTLELGDSALYLCASSQGQQQETQYFGPGTRLLVL.

The V call is TRBV10-3, the J call TRBJ2-5, with D maybe TRBD1 (6 bases). CDR1 is ENHRY, CDR2 SYGVKD, per germline. Trimming removed 9 bases at V and 5 bases at J, with 19 bases between. The CDR3 consists of 14 residues. The DNA of the CDR3 is TGTGCCATTGAGGCGGCTCAGGGGTCGGAGACCCAGTACTTC. This encodes CAIEAAQGSETQYF.

The V and J genes are TRBV28 and TRBJ2-3; D not resolved. The V end was cut by 3 bases, the J end by 0 bases, with 4 bases between. There are 13 residues in the CDR3. Germline loops: CDR1 MDHEN, CDR2 SYDVKM. The CDR3 nucleotides are TGTGCCAGCAGTTTTGTCAGCACAGATACGCAGTATTTT. Translating gives CASSFVSTDTQYF. Full variable domain (outside the CDR3, taken from reference TRBV28 and TRBJ2-3): DVKVTQSSRYLVKRTGEKVFLECVQDMDHENMFWYRQDPGLGLRLIYFSYDVKMKEKGDIPEGYSVSREKKERFSLILESASTNQTSMYLCASSFVSTDTQYFGPGTRLTVL.

V gene TRBV15 combines with J gene TRBJ2-7; D gene unclear. The CDR3 sequence is 14 residues long. Trimming took off 1 base at V and 1 base at J, with 8 bases between the two ends. The germline gives CDR1 LNHNV, CDR2 YYDKDF (reference sequence). The CDR3 reads CATSRGGDSYEQYF. CDR3 nucleotide sequence: TGTGCCACCAGCAGAGGAGGAGATTCCTACGAGCAGTACTTC.

This clonotype appeared many times. This chain connects TRBV6-1 to TRBJ1-1; the match to TRBD1 covers 8 bases. There are 14 residues in the CDR3. Germline V gene data show CDR1 as MNHNS and CDR2 as SASEGT. Trimming cost V 2 bases and J 5 bases; bases outside gene matches: 4. The DNA of the CDR3 is TGTGCCAGCAGTGAAAGGACAGGGCCAACTGAAGCTTTCTTT. Translation: CASSERTGPTEAFF.

The V gene is TRBV19, the J gene TRBJ2-7; TRBD1 agrees at 9 bases. CDR3 size: 13 residues. Trimming cost V 3 bases and J 5 bases; bases outside gene matches: 2. Germline V gives CDR1 LNHDA, CDR2 SQIVND (reference sequence). The CDR3 spells CASSIGTGNEQYF. The CDR3 region has the DNA TGTGCCAGTAGTATCGGGACAGGGAACGAGCAGTACTTC. The full variable domain, its missing parts supplied by reference TRBV19 and TRBJ2-7, is DGGITQSPKYLFRKEGQNVTLSCEQNLNHDAMYWYRQDPGQGLRLIYYSQIVNDFQKGDIAEGYSVSREKKESFPLTVTSAQKNPTAFYLCASSIGTGNEQYFGPGTRLTVT.

In the case of this clonotype: This sequence may be a read error, since a much larger clone differs from it by one base. The V and J genes are TRBV5-1 and TRBJ1-4; TRBD1 is a possible D gene (5 bases). The CDR3 sequence is 14 residues long. Germline lookup yields CDR1 SGHRS and CDR2 YFSETQ. V lost 7 bases, J lost 8 bases, and 18 bases lay in between. For the CDR3, the DNA is TGCGCCAGCGGCACCTCAGGGCGGGGGGAAAAACTGTTTTTT. This translates into CASGTSGRGEKLFF.

The rearrangement joins TRBV10-2 to TRBJ2-7; 7 bases fit TRBD1. Per the germline V gene, CDR1 is WSHSY and CDR2 is SAAADI. This CDR3 has 15 amino acids. V lost 6 bases and J lost 0; bases outside the gene matches: 8. Here the CDR3 reads CASRPGTVSSYEQYF. Here the CDR3 DNA reads TGCGCCAGCAGACCCGGGACAGTGAGCTCCTACGAGCAGTACTTC.

This clonotype has just a few counts. The chain joins TRBV18 to TRBJ1-2; D might be TRBD1 (6 bases). The CDR3 totals 14 residues. Trimming removed 3 bases at V and 3 bases at J, with 11 bases between. Looked up from germline, CDR1 is KGHSH and CDR2 is LQKENI. DNA for the CDR3: TGTGCCAGCTCACCTCCGACAGGAGACTATGGCTACACCTTC. Translation: CASSPPTGDYGYTF.

This sequence joins TRBV2 and TRBJ2-7, with 10 bases matching TRBD1. The V segment lost 3 bases and the J segment 5 bases; nucleotides outside the gene matches: 4. The length of the CDR3 is 14 residues. Germline CDR1 SNHLY, CDR2 FYNNEI. In nucleotides, the CDR3 is TGTGCCAGCAGTGACTGGGACAGGGGAAACGAGCAGTACTTC. Amino acid sequence: CASSDWDRGNEQYF.

The chain links TRBV10-3 to TRBJ1-4; D is possibly TRBD1 (6 bases). Trimming pared 0 bases from V and 7 bases from J, leaving 12 bases between. This CDR3 has 15 residues. Germline V gives CDR1 ENHRY, CDR2 SYGVKD. The CDR3 DNA is TGTGCCATCAGTGAGTCTTGGGGGGCCGGTGAAAAACTGTTTTTT. This codes for CAISESWGAGEKLFF.

V usage is TRBV19 and J usage is TRBJ2-7; D tentatively fits TRBD1 or TRBD2 (6 bases each). The germline V and J ends were trimmed by 6 bases and 4 bases, with 28 bases remaining between them. The CDR3 covers 18 residues. The germline V gene has CDR1 LNHDA and CDR2 SQIVND (reference sequence). The CDR3 sequence: CASSPPGGRQRAPYEQYF. The CDR3 DNA sequence: TGTGCCAGTAGCCCCCCCGGGGGCAGGCAAAGGGCGCCTTACGAGCAGTACTTC.

This clonotype has at least ten counts. V usage is TRBV5-1 and J usage is TRBJ1-1; possible D gene TRBD1, 6 bases. The CDR3 sequence is 14 residues long. The V end was cut by 2 bases, the J end by 5 bases, with 13 bases between. The V gene's germline CDR1 is SGHRS and CDR2 YFSETQ. CDR3 loop: CASSLEGGRTEAFF. CDR3 in DNA: TGCGCCAGCAGCTTAGAGGGGGGTCGGACTGAAGCTTTCTTT.

The chain links TRBV20-1 to TRBJ1-2; perhaps TRBD1 as D (5 bases). Between the trimmed V and J ends, which lost 0 bases and 4 bases, there was a span of 27 bases. The CDR3 sequence is 19 residues long. The V gene's germline CDR1 is DFQATT and CDR2 SNEGSKA (reference sequence). This CDR3 reads CSARDILTVSMGTSYGYTF. As DNA, the CDR3 is TGCAGTGCTAGAGATATACTAACCGTATCGATGGGGACCTCCTATGGCTACACCTTC.